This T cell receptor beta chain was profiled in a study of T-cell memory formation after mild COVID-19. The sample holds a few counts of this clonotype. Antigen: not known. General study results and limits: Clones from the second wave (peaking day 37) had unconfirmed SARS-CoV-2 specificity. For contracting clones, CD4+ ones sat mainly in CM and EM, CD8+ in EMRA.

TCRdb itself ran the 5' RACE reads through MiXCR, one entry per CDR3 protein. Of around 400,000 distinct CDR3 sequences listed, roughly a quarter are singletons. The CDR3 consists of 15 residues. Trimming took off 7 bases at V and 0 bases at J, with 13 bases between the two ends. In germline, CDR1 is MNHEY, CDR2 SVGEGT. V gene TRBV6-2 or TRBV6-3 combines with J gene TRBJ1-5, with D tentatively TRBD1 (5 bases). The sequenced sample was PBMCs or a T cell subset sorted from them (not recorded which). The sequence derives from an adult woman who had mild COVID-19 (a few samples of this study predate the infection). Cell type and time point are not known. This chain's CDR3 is CASTRGGYSNQPQHF. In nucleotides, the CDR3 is TGTGCCAGCACCCGGGGGGGATATAGCAATCAGCCCCAGCATTTT.